This T cell receptor beta chain originates from a study of T cells in pancreatic ductal adenocarcinoma (dated by TCRdb to about 2017). At the level of the whole study: The work assessed suppressive cells as well as CD8+ T cells infiltrating resected pancreatic ductal adenocarcinoma, measuring their numbers, locations, and properties, in order to shed light on the adaptive T-cell response that occurs naturally.

Notes on this clone: Its antigen is still unknown. Base-call qualities are not available, and no considerably larger clone is one nucleotide away.

V has 4 bases trimmed and J has 4 bases trimmed; junction bases matching no gene number 8. The CDR3 runs 16 residues from the cysteine to the phenylalanine. The read is trimmed to its CDR3 DNA, 48 bases read in frame from base 1. Taken from the germline V gene (reference sequence), the CDR1 and CDR2 loops are LNHDA and SQIVND. Overall study results and their limits: Because tumors are enriched in CD45RO+ effector T cells rather than naive T cells, which biases toward lower diversity, comparisons of clonality between tumor and blood may be biased. There was no significant difference in T-cell clonality between tumor and blood, where mean clonality was approximately 0.1 for tumors and about 0.07 for blood. Compared with tumor samples, blood samples had more total productive templates and around 8-fold more unique clonotypes. Since most people with pancreatic cancer show up with disease that cannot be operated on, the resected cohort was biased toward the minority who had early-stage disease.

The pancreatic ductal adenocarcinoma patients who were selected had gone through surgery without receiving any neoadjuvant therapy. Resected tumor tissue was collected immediately after surgery into ice-cold media and a portion was flash frozen for DNA and RNA. Using the DNeasy Blood and Tissue Kit along with Proteinase K and RNase treatment, genomic DNA was extracted from roughly 7 PBMC specimens and roughly nine flash-frozen tumor specimens. The immunoSEQ hsTCRB kit was used to amplify TCR beta CDR3 regions from genomic DNA. High-throughput TRB CDR3 sequencing was performed on an Illumina HiSeq system. On the study's bioinformatics: Sequencing reads were analyzed with the immunoSEQ software, and nonproductive sequences with premature stops or frame-shifts were excluded. To calculate repertoire clonality, Shannon entropy was normalized by log2 of the number of unique productive sequences, and that value was subtracted from one. What TCRdb holds here is the immuneACCESS table cut down to in-frame rearrangements. Part of the clones is not present; checked against another copy, under half of the missing clones reflect an unresolved V gene, and the others are unexplained. D and trimming come from the DNA, and the V and J calls and clone size come from that table. This sample gives roughly 4,700 clones in total; around four fifths of them show up just once. The ten largest make up 7.5% of the sample.

Sequences were obtained from pancreatic tumor tissue. This TCR derives from a human donor with pancreatic ductal adenocarcinoma. The donor label of this sample is uncertain. The rearranged segments are TRBV19 and TRBJ2-1; TRBD2 agrees with 9 junctional bases. The nucleotide sequence is given as TGTGCCAGTAGTACCTGGACTAGCGACTTATACAATGAGCAGTTCTTC. It codes for CASSTWTSDLYNEQFF.